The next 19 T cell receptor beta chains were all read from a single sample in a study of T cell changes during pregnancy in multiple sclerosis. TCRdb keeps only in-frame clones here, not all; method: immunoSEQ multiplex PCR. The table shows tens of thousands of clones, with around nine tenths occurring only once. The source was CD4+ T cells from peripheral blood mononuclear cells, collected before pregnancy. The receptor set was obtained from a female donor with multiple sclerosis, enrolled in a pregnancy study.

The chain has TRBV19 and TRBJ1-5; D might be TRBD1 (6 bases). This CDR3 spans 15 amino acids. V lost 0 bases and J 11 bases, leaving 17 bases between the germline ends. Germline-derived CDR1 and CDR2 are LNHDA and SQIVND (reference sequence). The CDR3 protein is CASSIEARGGLSQHF. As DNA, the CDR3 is TGTGCCAGTAGTATAGAGGCCAGGGGTGGATTGTCCCAGCATTTT. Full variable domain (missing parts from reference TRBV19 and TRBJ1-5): DGGITQSPKYLFRKEGQNVTLSCEQNLNHDAMYWYRQDPGQGLRLIYYSQIVNDFQKGDIAEGYSVSREKKESFPLTVTSAQKNPTAFYLCASSIEARGGLSQHFGDGTRLSIL.

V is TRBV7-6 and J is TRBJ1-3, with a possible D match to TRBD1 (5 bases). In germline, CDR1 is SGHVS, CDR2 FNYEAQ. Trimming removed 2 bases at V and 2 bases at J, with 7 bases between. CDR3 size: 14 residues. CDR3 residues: CASSLRGAGNTIYF. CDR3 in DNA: TGTGCCAGCAGCTTAAGGGGCGCTGGAAACACCATATATTTT.

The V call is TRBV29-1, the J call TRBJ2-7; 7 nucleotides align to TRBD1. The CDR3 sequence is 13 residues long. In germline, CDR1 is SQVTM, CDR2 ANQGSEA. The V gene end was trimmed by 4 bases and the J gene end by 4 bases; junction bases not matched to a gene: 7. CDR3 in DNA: TGCAGCGTTGGGGGGACAGTCCTTTACGAGCAGTACTTC. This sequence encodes CSVGGTVLYEQYF.

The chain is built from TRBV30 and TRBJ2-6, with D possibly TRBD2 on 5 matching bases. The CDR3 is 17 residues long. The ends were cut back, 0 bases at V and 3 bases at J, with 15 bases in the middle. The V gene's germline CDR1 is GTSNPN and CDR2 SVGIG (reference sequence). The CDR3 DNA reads TGTGCCTGGAGTGTTATGCCTTCCGGAGGTGGGGCCAACGTCCTGACTTTC. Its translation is CAWSVMPSGGGANVLTF.

CDR3 sequence (DNA): TGTGCCAGCAGTGCCAGGGGTACGGAGACCCAGTACTTC. Translating it yields CASSARGTETQYF. The chain joins TRBV6-1 to TRBJ2-5, with D possibly TRBD1 on 6 matching bases. The germline CDR1 and CDR2 sequences are MNHNS and SASEGT. Trimming cost V 4 bases and J 5 bases, with 11 bases left between them. The CDR3 has 13 residues.

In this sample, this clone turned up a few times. CDR3 DNA: TGTGCCAGTAAGGATAGGGGTGGCTACACCTTC. It is translated as CASKDRGGYTF. The rearrangement uses TRBV19 and TRBJ1-2; the D gene is possibly TRBD1 (5 bases). The germline CDR1 and CDR2 sequences are LNHDA and SQIVND (reference sequence). Deletions cut 7 bases from V and 7 bases from J, with 10 bases between. The CDR3 covers 11 residues.

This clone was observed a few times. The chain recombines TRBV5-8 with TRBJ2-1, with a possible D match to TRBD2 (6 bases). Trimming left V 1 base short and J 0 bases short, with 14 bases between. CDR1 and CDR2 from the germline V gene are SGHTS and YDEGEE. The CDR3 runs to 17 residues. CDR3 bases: TGTGCCAGCAGCTTGAGATTGGGGGGAACCTCCTACAATGAGCAGTTCTTC. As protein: CASSLRLGGTSYNEQFF.

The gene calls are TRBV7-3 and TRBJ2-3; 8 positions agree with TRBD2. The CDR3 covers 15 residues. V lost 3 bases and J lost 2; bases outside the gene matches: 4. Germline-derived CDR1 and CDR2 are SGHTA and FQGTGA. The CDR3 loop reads CASSFEAGVTDTQYF. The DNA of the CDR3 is TGTGCCAGCAGCTTCGAAGCGGGGGTCACAGATACGCAGTATTTT. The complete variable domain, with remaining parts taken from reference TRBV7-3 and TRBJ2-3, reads GAGVSQTPSNKVTEKGKYVELRCDPISGHTALYWYRQSLGQGPEFLIYFQGTGAADDSGLPNDRFFAVRPEGSVSTLKIQRTERGDSAVYLCASSFEAGVTDTQYFGPGTRLTVL.

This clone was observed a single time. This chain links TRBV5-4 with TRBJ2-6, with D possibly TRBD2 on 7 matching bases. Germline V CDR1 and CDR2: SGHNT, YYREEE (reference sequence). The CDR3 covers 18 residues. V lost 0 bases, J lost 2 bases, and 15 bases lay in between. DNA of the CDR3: TGTGCCAGCAGCTTGGGGGGGGGCGTCGGGGCTGGGGCCAACGTCCTGACTTTC. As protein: CASSLGGGVGAGANVLTF.

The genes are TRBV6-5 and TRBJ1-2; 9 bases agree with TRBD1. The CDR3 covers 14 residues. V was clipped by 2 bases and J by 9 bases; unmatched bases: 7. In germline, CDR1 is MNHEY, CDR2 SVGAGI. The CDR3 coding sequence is TGTGCCAGCAGTTACGGGACAGGGTCGGCTCGCTACACCTTC. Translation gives CASSYGTGSARYTF.

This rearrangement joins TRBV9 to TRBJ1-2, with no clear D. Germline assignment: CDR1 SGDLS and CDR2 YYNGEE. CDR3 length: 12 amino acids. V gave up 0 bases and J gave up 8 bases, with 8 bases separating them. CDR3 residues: CASSVGAGGYTF. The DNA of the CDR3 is TGTGCCAGCAGCGTAGGTGCAGGCGGCTACACCTTC.

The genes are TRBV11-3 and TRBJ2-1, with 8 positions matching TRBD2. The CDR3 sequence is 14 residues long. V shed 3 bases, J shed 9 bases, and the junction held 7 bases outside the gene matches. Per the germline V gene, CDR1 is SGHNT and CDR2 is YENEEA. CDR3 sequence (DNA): TGTGCCAGCAGCTTCCGAGCGGGAGCCCTTGAGCAGTTCTTC. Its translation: CASSFRAGALEQFF.

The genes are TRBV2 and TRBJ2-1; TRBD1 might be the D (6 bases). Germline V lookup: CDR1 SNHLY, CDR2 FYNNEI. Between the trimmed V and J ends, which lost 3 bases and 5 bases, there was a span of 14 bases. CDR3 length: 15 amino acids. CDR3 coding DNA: TGTGCCAGCAGTGATCCCAGGGGATTGAACAATGAGCAGTTCTTC. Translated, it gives CASSDPRGLNNEQFF.

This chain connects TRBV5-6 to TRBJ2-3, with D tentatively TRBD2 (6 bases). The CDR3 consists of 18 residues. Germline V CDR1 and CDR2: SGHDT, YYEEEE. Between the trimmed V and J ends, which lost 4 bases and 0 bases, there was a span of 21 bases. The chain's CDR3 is CASSPGPPGGTSTDTQYF. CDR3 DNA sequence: TGTGCCAGCAGCCCGGGCCCCCCCGGCGGGACTAGCACAGATACGCAGTATTTT.

In DNA form, the CDR3 reads TGTGCCAGCTCATTGACAGGGTCTCAGCCCCAGCATTTT. This sequence encodes CASSLTGSQPQHF. The V and J genes are TRBV18 and TRBJ1-5, with 7 bases matching TRBD1. The CDR3 consists of 13 residues. Trimming at V came to 5 bases and at J to 6 bases, leaving 4 bases not matched to a gene. Germline lookup yields CDR1 KGHSH and CDR2 LQKENI.

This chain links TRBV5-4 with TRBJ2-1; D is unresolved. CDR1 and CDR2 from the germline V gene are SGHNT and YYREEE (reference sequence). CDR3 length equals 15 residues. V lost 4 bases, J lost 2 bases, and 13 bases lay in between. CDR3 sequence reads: CASSTMTHPYNEQFF. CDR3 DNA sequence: TGTGCCAGCAGCACTATGACCCACCCCTACAATGAGCAGTTCTTC.

The CDR3 sequence: CASSLGLAVGELFF. CDR3 nucleotides: TGTGCCAGCAGCTTAGGGTTAGCTGTCGGGGAGCTGTTTTTT. The chain recombines TRBV7-2 with TRBJ2-2; D is unclear. Trimming left V 1 base short and J 7 bases short, with 10 bases between. This CDR3 is built from 14 residues. CDR1 is SGHTA and CDR2 is FQGNSA in the germline V gene. Combining the CDR3 with reference TRBV7-2 and TRBJ2-2 gives the whole variable domain GAGVSQSPSNKVTEKGKDVELRCDPISGHTALYWYRQSLGQGLEFLIYFQGNSAPDKSGLPSDRFSAERTGGSVSTLTIQRTQQEDSAVYLCASSLGLAVGELFFGEGSRLTVL.

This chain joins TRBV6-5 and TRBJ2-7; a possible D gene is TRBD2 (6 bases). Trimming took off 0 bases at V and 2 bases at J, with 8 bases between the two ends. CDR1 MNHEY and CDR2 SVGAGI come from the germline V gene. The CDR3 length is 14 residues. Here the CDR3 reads CASSYSSGTYEQYF. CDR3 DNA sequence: TGTGCCAGCAGTTACTCTAGCGGAACCTACGAGCAGTACTTC.

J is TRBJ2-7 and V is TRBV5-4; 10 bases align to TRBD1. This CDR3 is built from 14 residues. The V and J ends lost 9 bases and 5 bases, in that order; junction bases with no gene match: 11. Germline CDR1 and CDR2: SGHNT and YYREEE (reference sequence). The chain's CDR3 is CATHPGQGRDEQYF. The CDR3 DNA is TGTGCCACCCATCCGGGACAGGGGAGGGACGAGCAGTACTTC.